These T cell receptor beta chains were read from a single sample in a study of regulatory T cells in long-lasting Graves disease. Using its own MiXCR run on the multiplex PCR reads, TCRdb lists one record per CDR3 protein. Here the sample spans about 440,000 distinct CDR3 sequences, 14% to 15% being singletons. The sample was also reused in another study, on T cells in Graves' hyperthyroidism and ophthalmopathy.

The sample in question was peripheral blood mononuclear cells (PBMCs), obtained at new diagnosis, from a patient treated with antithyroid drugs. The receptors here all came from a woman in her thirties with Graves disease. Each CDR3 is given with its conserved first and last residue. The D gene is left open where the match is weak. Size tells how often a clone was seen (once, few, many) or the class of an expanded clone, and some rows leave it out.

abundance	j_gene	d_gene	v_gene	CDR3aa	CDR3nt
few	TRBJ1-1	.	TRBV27	CASRELPRQLLNTEAFF	TGTGCCAGCAGAGAATTACCGAGACAGCTTCTGAACACTGAAGCTTTCTTT
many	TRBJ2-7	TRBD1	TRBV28	CASSPGQVYEQYF	TGTGCCAGCAGCCCGGGACAGGTCTACGAGCAGTACTTC
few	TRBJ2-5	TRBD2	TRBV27	CASQSGGETQYF	TGTGCCAGCCAAAGCGGGGGAGAGACCCAGTACTTC
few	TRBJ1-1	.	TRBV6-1	CASSVVQATEAFF	TGTGCCAGCAGTGTCGTACAGGCCACTGAAGCTTTCTTT
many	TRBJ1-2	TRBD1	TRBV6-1	CASKVGTGLFYGYTF	TGTGCCAGCAAGGTTGGGACAGGCCTCTTCTATGGCTACACCTTC
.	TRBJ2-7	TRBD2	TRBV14	CASSQTGLAGGHEQYF	TGTGCCAGCAGCCAAACGGGACTAGCGGGGGGACACGAGCAGTACTTC
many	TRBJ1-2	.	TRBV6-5	CASSYDNYYGYTF	TGTGCCAGCAGTTACGACAACTACTATGGCTACACCTTC
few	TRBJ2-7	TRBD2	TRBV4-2	CASSLEIAGEQYF	TGTGCCAGCAGCCTCGAGATAGCGGGTGAGCAGTACTTC
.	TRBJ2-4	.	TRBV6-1	CASTGAQNIQYF	TGTGCCAGCACGGGAGCCCAAAACATTCAGTACTTC
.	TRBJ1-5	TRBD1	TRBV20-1	CSARDQGQGPNQPQHF	TGCAGTGCTAGAGATCAAGGACAGGGACCCAATCAGCCCCAGCATTTT
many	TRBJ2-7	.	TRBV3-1	CASSLGRRSYEQYF	TGTGCCAGCAGCCTAGGACGCCGTTCCTACGAGCAGTACTTC
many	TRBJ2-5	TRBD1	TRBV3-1	CASEGQTETQYF	TGTGCCAGCGAGGGACAGACGGAGACCCAGTACTTC
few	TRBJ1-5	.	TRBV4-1	CASSQGGYSNQPQHF	TGCGCCAGCAGCCAAGGGGGGTATAGCAATCAGCCCCAGCATTTT
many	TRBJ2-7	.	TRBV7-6	CASSLGAVGSYEQYF	TGTGCCAGCAGCTTAGGAGCGGTCGGCTCCTACGAGCAGTACTTC
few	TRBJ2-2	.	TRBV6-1	CASRADVRGGELFF	TGTGCCAGCAGGGCGGATGTAAGGGGCGGGGAGCTGTTTTTT
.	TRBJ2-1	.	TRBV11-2	CASSLDRVVTHNEQFF	TGTGCCAGCAGCTTAGACAGGGTGGTAACCCACAATGAGCAGTTCTTC
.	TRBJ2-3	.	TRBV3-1	CASSHFRTIPTDTQYF	TGTGCCAGCAGCCACTTCCGGACTATCCCCACAGATACGCAGTATTTT
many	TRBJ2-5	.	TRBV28	CASSLGAASQETQYF	TGTGCCAGCAGTTTAGGGGCAGCATCCCAAGAGACCCAGTACTTC
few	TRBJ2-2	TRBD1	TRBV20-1	CSARDLAGGDTGELFF	TGCAGTGCTAGAGATCTGGCAGGGGGTGACACCGGGGAGCTGTTTTTT
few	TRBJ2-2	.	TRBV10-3	CAISEPPAAANTGELFF	TGTGCCATCAGTGAGCCCCCGGCGGCAGCGAACACCGGGGAGCTGTTTTTT
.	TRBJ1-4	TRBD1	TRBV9	CASSAPGQIPEKLFF	TGTGCCAGCAGCGCCCCGGGACAGATACCTGAAAAACTGTTTTTT
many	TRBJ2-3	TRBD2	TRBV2	CASKLAGGPSTDTQYF	TGTGCCAGCAAACTAGCGGGAGGGCCTTCCACAGATACGCAGTATTTT
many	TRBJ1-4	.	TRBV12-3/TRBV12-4	CASSPPTNEKLFF	TGTGCCAGCAGTCCCCCAACTAATGAAAAACTGTTTTTT
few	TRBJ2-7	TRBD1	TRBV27	CASSDRGDYEQYF	TGTGCCAGCAGTGACAGGGGAGACTACGAGCAGTACTTC
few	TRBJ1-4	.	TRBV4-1	CASSQETGWNEKLFF	TGCGCCAGCAGCCAAGAAACAGGCTGGAATGAAAAACTGTTTTTT
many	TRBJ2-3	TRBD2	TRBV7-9	CASRTSGEDTDTQYF	TGTGCCAGCAGGACTAGCGGGGAAGACACAGATACGCAGTATTTT
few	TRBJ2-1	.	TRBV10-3	CAISSQGEQFF	TGTGCCATCAGTTCACAGGGAGAGCAGTTCTTC
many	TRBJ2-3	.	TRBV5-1	CASSVQGTSTDTQYF	TGCGCCAGCAGCGTACAGGGGACTAGCACAGATACGCAGTATTTT
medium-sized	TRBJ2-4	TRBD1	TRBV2	CASSDIQGGTKNIQYF	TGTGCCAGCAGTGACATACAGGGGGGAACCAAAAACATTCAGTACTTC
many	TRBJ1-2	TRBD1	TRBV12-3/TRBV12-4	CASSGQGFYYGYTF	TGTGCCAGCAGTGGACAGGGTTTCTACTATGGCTACACCTTC
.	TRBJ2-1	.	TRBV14	CASSQVMGSFRDVELGEQFF	TGTGCCAGCAGCCAAGTGATGGGCAGTTTCCGGGACGTAGAACTCGGTGAGCAGTTCTTC
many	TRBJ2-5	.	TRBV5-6	CASSPQGGGRERETQYF	TGTGCCAGCAGCCCCCAGGGGGGGGGAAGGGAGCGGGAGACCCAGTACTTC
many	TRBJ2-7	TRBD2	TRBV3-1	CASSLGVAGGREQYF	TGTGCCAGCAGCCTTGGGGTAGCGGGAGGGCGCGAGCAGTACTTC
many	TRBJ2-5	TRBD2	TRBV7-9	CASSPTKTEKREFVTQYF	TGTGCCAGCAGCCCAACTAAAACGGAAAAGCGGGAGTTTGTGACCCAGTACTTC
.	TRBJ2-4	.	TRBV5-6	CASSLDKNIQYF	TGTGCCAGCAGCTTGGACAAAAACATTCAGTACTTC
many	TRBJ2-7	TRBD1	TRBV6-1	CASLDRRSPEQYF	TGTGCCAGTTTGGACAGGCGGTCCCCCGAGCAGTACTTC
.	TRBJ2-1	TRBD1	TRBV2	CASGGDRNYNEQFF	TGTGCCAGCGGCGGGGACAGGAACTACAATGAGCAGTTCTTC
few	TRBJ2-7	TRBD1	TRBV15	CATSLGQSHYEQYF	TGTGCCACCAGCTTGGGACAGAGTCACTACGAGCAGTACTTC
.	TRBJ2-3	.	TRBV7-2	CASSTRGDTQYF	TGTGCCAGCAGCACCCGAGGGGATACGCAGTATTTT
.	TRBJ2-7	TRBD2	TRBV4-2	CASSPGRGAYEQYF	TGTGCCAGCAGCCCCGGTCGGGGGGCCTACGAGCAGTACTTC
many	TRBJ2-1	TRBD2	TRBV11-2	CASSPRGTSTEQFF	TGTGCCAGCAGCCCACGTGGGACTAGCACCGAGCAGTTCTTC
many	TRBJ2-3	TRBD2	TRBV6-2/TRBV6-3	CASSPGLAGEWGDTQYF	TGTGCCAGCAGTCCGGGACTAGCGGGAGAGTGGGGAGATACGCAGTATTTT
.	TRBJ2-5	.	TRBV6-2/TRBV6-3	CASSYSNAIGETQYF	TGTGCCAGCAGTTACTCGAATGCGATCGGGGAGACCCAGTACTTC
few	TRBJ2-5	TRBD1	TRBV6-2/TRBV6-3	CASSTRDREGETQYF	TGTGCCAGCAGTACCCGGGACAGGGAGGGTGAGACCCAGTACTTC
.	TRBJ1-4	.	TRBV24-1	CATRGASEKLFF	TGTGCCACCAGAGGGGCCAGCGAAAAACTGTTTTTT
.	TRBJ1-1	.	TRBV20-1	CSAKTRTVAFF	TGCAGTGCCAAGACGCGCACGGTAGCTTTCTTT
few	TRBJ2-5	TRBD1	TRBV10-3	CAISDPRTGSFDSKETQYF	TGTGCCATCAGTGACCCCAGGACAGGGTCTTTTGATAGTAAAGAGACCCAGTACTTC
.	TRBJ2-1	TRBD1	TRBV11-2	CASSPRDRGSYNEQFF	TGTGCCAGCAGCCCCCGGGACAGGGGCTCCTACAATGAGCAGTTCTTC
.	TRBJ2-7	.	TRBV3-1	CASSLISDGEGYEQYF	TGTGCCAGCAGCCTTATTTCAGACGGAGAGGGCTACGAGCAGTACTTC
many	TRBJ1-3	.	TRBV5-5	CASSLEWGNTIYF	TGTGCCAGCAGCTTGGAATGGGGAAACACCATATATTTT
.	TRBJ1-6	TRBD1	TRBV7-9	CASSLVPGQGNSPLHF	TGTGCCAGCAGCTTAGTTCCTGGACAGGGGAATTCACCCCTCCACTTT
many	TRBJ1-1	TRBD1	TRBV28	CASSLSGGETEAFF	TGTGCCAGCAGTTTATCAGGGGGGGAGACTGAAGCTTTCTTT
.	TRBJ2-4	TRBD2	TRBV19	CASNPSGLAENIQYF	TGTGCCAGTAATCCCTCGGGACTAGCGGAAAACATTCAGTACTTC
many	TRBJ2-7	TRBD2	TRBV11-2	CASSFSSGGDSYEQYF	TGTGCCAGCAGCTTTTCTAGCGGGGGGGACTCCTACGAGCAGTACTTC
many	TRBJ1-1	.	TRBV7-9	CASSSGGRTEAFF	TGTGCCAGCAGCAGTGGAGGTCGGACTGAAGCTTTCTTT
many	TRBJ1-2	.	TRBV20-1	CSATAGPGYGYTF	TGCAGTGCCACCGCTGGGCCTGGCTATGGCTACACCTTC
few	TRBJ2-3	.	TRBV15	CATSRVVGTDTQYF	TGTGCCACCAGCAGAGTGGTGGGGACAGATACGCAGTATTTT